These T cell receptor beta chains were read from a single sample in a study of PD-1 blockade in classical Hodgkin lymphoma. The protocol was immunoSEQ multiplex PCR, while the TCRdb copy is restricted to in-frame clones and leaves out a portion. The sample records 45,000 or so clones, roughly 73% being singletons. The input for sequencing was peripheral blood mononuclear cells (PBMCs), taken at baseline. All receptors derive from a human donor with classical Hodgkin lymphoma. Each CDR3 is given with its conserved first and last residue. A D gene is named only where the DNA matches it firmly. Part of the rows lack a size; the others show once, few, many or a class for expanded clones.

CDR3aa,CDR3nt,v_gene,len,j_gene,abundance,d_gene
CASSVGQRPTDTQYF,TGTGCCAGCAGCGTAGGTCAGCGGCCCACAGATACGCAGTATTTT,TRBV9,15,TRBJ2-3,-,-
CASSIDGTVINQPQHF,TGTGCCAGTAGTATAGATGGGACAGTAATTAATCAGCCCCAGCATTTT,TRBV19,16,TRBJ1-5,few,TRBD1
CASSSQGAWGEQYF,TGCGCCAGCAGCTCCCAGGGGGCATGGGGCGAGCAGTACTTC,TRBV5-1,14,TRBJ2-7,-,TRBD1
CASSYGPGNTEAFF,TGTGCCAGCAGTTACGGTCCAGGGAACACTGAAGCTTTCTTT,TRBV6-6,14,TRBJ1-1,-,-
CASSPRTGPTGGYTF,TGCGCCAGCAGCCCGAGGACAGGGCCAACGGGGGGCTACACCTTC,TRBV5-1,15,TRBJ1-2,-,TRBD1
CASSYDDRDGSGYTF,TGTGCCAGCAGTTACGACGACAGGGATGGAAGTGGCTACACCTTC,TRBV6-5,15,TRBJ1-2,-,TRBD1
CASNEGGSNPFAEAFF,TGTGCCAGCAACGAAGGGGGGTCAAACCCGTTCGCTGAAGCTTTCTTT,TRBV7-9,16,TRBJ1-1,once,-
CASSQGQGKPYEQYF,TGTGCCAGCAGCCAGGGACAGGGCAAGCCCTACGAGCAGTACTTC,TRBV27,15,TRBJ2-7,few,TRBD1
CASSQEGTLGNTEAFF,TGCGCCAGCAGCCAAGAGGGGACTCTCGGGAACACTGAAGCTTTCTTT,TRBV4-1,16,TRBJ1-1,-,-
CASTLRSGINTGELFF,TGCGCCAGCACCCTACGCAGCGGGATTAACACCGGGGAGCTGTTTTTT,TRBV4-1,16,TRBJ2-2,-,TRBD2
CASRGPGPLNQPQHF,TGTGCCAGCAGGGGGCCGGGACCTCTCAATCAGCCCCAGCATTTT,TRBV28,15,TRBJ1-5,-,-
CASSHSPGTGDPHGELFF,TGTGCCAGCAGCCACTCACCCGGGACAGGGGACCCACACGGGGAGCTGTTTTTT,TRBV14,18,TRBJ2-2,-,TRBD1
CASSQVEWEKLFF,TGCGCCAGCAGCCAAGTTGAGTGGGAAAAACTGTTTTTT,TRBV4-1,13,TRBJ1-4,-,-
CASSEEPGASTDTQYF,TGTGCCAGCAGTGAAGAACCCGGGGCTAGCACAGATACGCAGTATTTT,TRBV2,16,TRBJ2-3,-,-
CASSSPTGSYGYTF,TGTGCCAGCAGTTCCCCGACAGGGAGCTATGGCTACACCTTC,TRBV6-5,14,TRBJ1-2,-,TRBD1
CASGLAGTGAYEQYF,TGTGCTAGTGGTTTGGCCGGGACAGGGGCCTACGAGCAGTACTTC,TRBV12-5,15,TRBJ2-7,-,TRBD1
CASSSGRSFTEAFF,TGTGCCAGCAGCTCGGGACGGAGTTTCACTGAAGCTTTCTTT,TRBV11-2,14,TRBJ1-1,-,-
CAFTSSPTVSNQPQHF,TGTGCCTTTACCAGCTCCCCGACAGTTAGCAATCAGCCCCAGCATTTT,TRBV30,16,TRBJ1-5,-,-
CASSLRDRSGGADTQYF,TGTGCCAGCAGCTTAAGGGATAGGAGCGGGGGTGCAGATACGCAGTATTTT,TRBV11-1,17,TRBJ2-3,few,TRBD2
CASSYSVGDGYTF,TGTGCCAGCAGTTACTCGGTCGGGGATGGCTACACCTTC,TRBV6-6,13,TRBJ1-2,-,-
CASSPYLYNEQFF,TGTGCCAGCTCACCCTATCTATACAATGAGCAGTTCTTC,TRBV18,13,TRBJ2-1,-,-
CASSIDLGEAFF,TGTGCCAGTAGTATAGATCTAGGGGAAGCTTTCTTT,TRBV19,12,TRBJ1-1,-,-
CASSKTGLDTDTQYF,TGTGCCAGTAGTAAGACAGGGTTGGACACAGATACGCAGTATTTT,TRBV19,15,TRBJ2-3,-,TRBD1
CASGGQTASTGELFF,TGCGCCAGCGGCGGGCAGACCGCCTCCACCGGGGAGCTGTTTTTT,TRBV5-1,15,TRBJ2-2,-,-
CASSEGDRGETEAFF,TGTGCCAGCAGTGAGGGGGACAGGGGGGAGACTGAAGCTTTCTTT,TRBV2,15,TRBJ1-1,-,TRBD1
CASLWRGSSYEQYF,TGTGCCAGCCTCTGGAGGGGGAGCTCCTACGAGCAGTACTTC,TRBV2,14,TRBJ2-7,-,-
CASSISPVTLYEQYF,TGCGCCAGCAGTATAAGTCCCGTAACCCTCTACGAGCAGTACTTC,TRBV5-1,15,TRBJ2-7,-,-
CASSLGQNYGYTF,TGTGCCAGCAGCCTTGGACAGAACTATGGCTACACCTTC,TRBV5-5,13,TRBJ1-2,-,-
CASSLGGSTDTQYF,TGTGCCAGCAGCTTAGGAGGGAGCACAGATACGCAGTATTTT,TRBV11-3,14,TRBJ2-3,-,-
CASSLGPNTEAFF,TGTGCCAGCAGTTTGGGGCCGAACACTGAAGCTTTCTTT,TRBV28,13,TRBJ1-1,-,-
CASSPWTENTEAFF,TGTGCCAGCAGCCCCTGGACAGAGAACACTGAAGCTTTCTTT,TRBV14,14,TRBJ1-1,-,-
CAWSIQGARNEQYF,TGTGCCTGGAGTATACAGGGGGCGCGTAACGAGCAGTACTTC,TRBV30,14,TRBJ2-7,-,TRBD1
CASSERDTGGTYNEQFF,TGTGCCAGCAGCGAGAGGGATACAGGGGGCACCTACAATGAGCAGTTCTTC,TRBV9,17,TRBJ2-1,few,TRBD1
CAWSYGGGQPQHF,TGTGCCTGGAGTTACGGGGGCGGGCAGCCCCAGCATTTT,TRBV30,13,TRBJ1-5,-,-
CASRTRGADTQYF,TGTGCCAGTAGGACGAGGGGGGCAGATACGCAGTATTTT,TRBV19,13,TRBJ2-3,-,-
CASTEGGMSTDTQYF,TGTGCCAGCACCGAAGGGGGGATGAGCACAGATACGCAGTATTTT,TRBV2,15,TRBJ2-3,-,-
CASSLQGGGYGYTF,TGCGCCAGCAGCTTACAGGGCGGCGGCTATGGCTACACCTTC,TRBV5-1,14,TRBJ1-2,few,-
CASSFPRTANYGYTF,TGTGCCAGCAGTTTCCCTAGGACAGCAAACTATGGCTACACCTTC,TRBV28,15,TRBJ1-2,few,-